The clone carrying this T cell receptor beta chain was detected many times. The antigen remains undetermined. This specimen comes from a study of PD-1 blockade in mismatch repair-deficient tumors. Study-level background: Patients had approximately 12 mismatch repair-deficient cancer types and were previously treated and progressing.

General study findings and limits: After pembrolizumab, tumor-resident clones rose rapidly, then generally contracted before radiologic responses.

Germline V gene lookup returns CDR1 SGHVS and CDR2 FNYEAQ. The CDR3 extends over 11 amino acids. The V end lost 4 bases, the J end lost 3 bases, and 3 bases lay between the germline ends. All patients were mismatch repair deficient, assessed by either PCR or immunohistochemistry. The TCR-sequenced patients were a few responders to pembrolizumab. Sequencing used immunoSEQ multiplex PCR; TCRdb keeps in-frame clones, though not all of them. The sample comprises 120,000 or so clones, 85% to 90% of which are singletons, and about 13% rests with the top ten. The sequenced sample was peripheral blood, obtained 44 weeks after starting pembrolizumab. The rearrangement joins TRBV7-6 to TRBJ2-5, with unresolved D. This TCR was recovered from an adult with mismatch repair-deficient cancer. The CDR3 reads CASSYKETQYF. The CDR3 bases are TGTGCCAGCAGCTATAAAGAGACCCAGTACTTC.